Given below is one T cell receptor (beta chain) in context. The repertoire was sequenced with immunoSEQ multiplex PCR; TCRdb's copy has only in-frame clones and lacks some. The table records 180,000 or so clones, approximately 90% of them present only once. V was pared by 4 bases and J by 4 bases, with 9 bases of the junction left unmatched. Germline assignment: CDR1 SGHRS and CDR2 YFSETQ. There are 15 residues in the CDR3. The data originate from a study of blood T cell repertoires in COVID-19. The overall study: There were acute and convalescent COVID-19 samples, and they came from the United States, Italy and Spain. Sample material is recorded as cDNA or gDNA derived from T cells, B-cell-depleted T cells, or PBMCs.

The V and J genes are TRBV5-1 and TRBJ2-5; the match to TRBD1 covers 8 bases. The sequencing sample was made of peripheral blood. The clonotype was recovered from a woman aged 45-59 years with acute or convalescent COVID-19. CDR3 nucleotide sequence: TGCGCCAGCAGCGACCCCAGGGGGCAATCAGAGACCCAGTACTTC. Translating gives CASSDPRGQSETQYF. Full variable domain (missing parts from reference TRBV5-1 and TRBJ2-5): KAGVTQTPRYLIKTRGQQVTLSCSPISGHRSVSWYQQTPGQGLQFLFEYFSETQRNKGNFPGRFSGRQFSNSRSEMNVSTLELGDSALYLCASSDPRGQSETQYFGPGTRLLVL.